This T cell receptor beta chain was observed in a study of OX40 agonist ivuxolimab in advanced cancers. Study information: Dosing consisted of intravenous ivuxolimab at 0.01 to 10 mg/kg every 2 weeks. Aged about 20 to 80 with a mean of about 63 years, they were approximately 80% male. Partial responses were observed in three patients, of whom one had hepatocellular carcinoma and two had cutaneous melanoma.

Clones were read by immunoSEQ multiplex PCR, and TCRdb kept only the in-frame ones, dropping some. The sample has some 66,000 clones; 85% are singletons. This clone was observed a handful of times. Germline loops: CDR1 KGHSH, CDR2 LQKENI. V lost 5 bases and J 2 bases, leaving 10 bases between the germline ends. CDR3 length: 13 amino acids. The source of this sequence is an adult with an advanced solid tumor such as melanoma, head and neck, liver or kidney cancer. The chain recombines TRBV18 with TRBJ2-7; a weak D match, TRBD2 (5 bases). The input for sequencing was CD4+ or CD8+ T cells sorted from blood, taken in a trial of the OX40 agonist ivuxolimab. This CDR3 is CASSVPGTYEQYF. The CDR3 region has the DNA TGTGCCAGCTCAGTCCCGGGAACCTACGAGCAGTACTTC.